This TCR beta chain was found in a study of blood T cell repertoires in COVID-19. Study in general: The origin of the acute and convalescent COVID-19 samples was the United States, Italy and Spain. PBMCs, B-cell-depleted T cells, or T cells were the source of the cDNA or gDNA that made up the material.

Here immunoSEQ multiplex PCR was the method, and the copy in TCRdb shows in-frame clones only, minus some. Of roughly 170,000 clones in the sample, roughly 84% are singletons; the top ten hold around 18%. Participants spanned ages roughly 18 to 90 years and resided in some 22 US areas. Either two negative PCRs, clearance, or symptom resolution qualified Cohort 3 donors as recovered. The CDR3 consists of 19 residues. Per germline, CDR1 MDHEN and CDR2 SYDVKM. V was clipped by 5 bases and J by 0 bases; unmatched bases: 18. The chain carries TRBV28 and TRBJ2-7, with TRBD2 identical over 8 bases. This clonotype was sampled from a man aged 60-69 years who had recovered from COVID-19. The sample taken for sequencing was PBMCs or T cells enriched from blood (not recorded which). The CDR3 nucleotides are TGTGCCAGCAGTCCCTGGGGGCAGCTAGCGGGTGTCTACTCCTACGAGCAGTACTTC. Translation: CASSPWGQLAGVYSYEQYF.